The 2 T cell receptor beta chains listed next were all sequenced from one sample in a study of blood T cell repertoires in COVID-19. Here immunoSEQ multiplex PCR was the method, and the copy in TCRdb shows in-frame clones only, minus some. The sample holds roughly 70,000 clones, about 80% seen once. The sample comprised peripheral blood. The receptors were sampled from a human donor in a cohort sampled during active COVID-19.

This chain links TRBV5-4 with TRBJ2-7; no definite D call. This CDR3 contains 13 residues. The V and J ends lost 4 bases and 3 bases respectively, with 11 bases between them. CDR1 is SGHNT and CDR2 is YYREEE in the germline V gene (reference sequence). The chain's CDR3 is CASSPGLSYEQYF. Here the CDR3 DNA reads TGTGCCAGCAGCCCTGGGCTCAGCTACGAGCAGTACTTC.

This chain links TRBV29-1 with TRBJ2-6, with TRBD2 identical over 7 bases. Looked up from germline, CDR1 is SQVTM and CDR2 is ANQGSEA. The V gene end was trimmed by 6 bases and the J gene end by 2 bases; junction bases not matched to a gene: 7. The CDR3 is 15 residues long. The CDR3 DNA sequence: TGCAGCGTCGCTGGGGGGGGACCTGGGGCCAACGTCCTGACTTTC. Protein sequence: CSVAGGGPGANVLTF.